The 27 T cell receptor beta chains below all came from one sample that was sequenced in a study of cytomegalovirus exposure and HLA in healthy donors. PCR involved 60 Vbeta and 13 Jbeta primers. Clones were read by immunoSEQ multiplex PCR, and TCRdb kept only the in-frame ones, dropping some. The sample lists about 160,000 clones; around 84% were seen once. The sequencing input was PBMCs. These receptors all come from a woman in her thirties or forties in good health and CMV-seronegative.

The rearrangement joins TRBV5-1 to TRBJ2-7; the D gene is possibly TRBD2 (6 bases). V lost 4 bases, J lost 0 bases, and 17 bases lay in between. Per the germline V gene, CDR1 is SGHRS and CDR2 is YFSETQ. This CDR3 region has 16 residues. DNA of the CDR3: TGCGCCAGCAGCCCCGGGGCGCAGGGAGGCTCCTACGAGCAGTACTTC. Its protein is CASSPGAQGGSYEQYF.

The chain employs TRBV6-4 and TRBJ1-1; D is undetermined. From germline, CDR1 is MRHNA and CDR2 SNTAGT. Trimming left V 2 bases short and J 11 bases short, with 15 bases between. This CDR3 spans 13 amino acids. CDR3 in amino acids: CASSDVPGRRAFF. As DNA, the CDR3 is TGTGCCAGCAGTGACGTACCGGGTCGACGGGCTTTCTTT.

The chain combines TRBV18 with TRBJ1-6; weak D call: TRBD1 (6 bases). Germline CDR1 reads KGHSH; CDR2 reads LQKENI. This CDR3 is built from 17 residues. Trimming shortened V by 3 bases and J by 0 bases, and 12 bases separated the two germline ends. CDR3 coding DNA: TGTGCCAGCTCACCGAACCACAGGGACTCCTATAATTCACCCCTCCACTTT. Amino acids: CASSPNHRDSYNSPLHF. The full variable domain, its missing parts supplied by reference TRBV18 and TRBJ1-6, is NAGVMQNPRHLVRRRGQEARLRCSPMKGHSHVYWYRQLPEEGLKFMVYLQKENIIDESGMPKERFSAEFPKEGPSILRIQQVVRGDSAAYFCASSPNHRDSYNSPLHFGNGTRLTVT.

J is TRBJ1-2 and V is TRBV29-1; the match to TRBD1 covers 10 bases. Germline CDR1 and CDR2: SQVTM and ANQGSEA. This CDR3 contains 14 residues. V lost 4 bases, J lost 2 bases, and 4 bases stayed unmatched. The CDR3 nucleotides are TGCAGCGTTGTGGGGGGACAGGGGAACTATGGCTACACCTTC. It translates to CSVVGGQGNYGYTF.

This sequence joins TRBV2 and TRBJ1-1; the D gene is possibly TRBD1 (5 bases). This CDR3 contains 14 residues. With 5 bases removed from V and 0 bases from J, the gap between germline ends came to 10 bases. Germline V CDR1 and CDR2: SNHLY, FYNNEI. The CDR3 region is CASSRTFMNTEAFF. In nucleotides, the CDR3 is TGTGCCAGCAGTCGGACATTTATGAACACTGAAGCTTTCTTT.

The rearrangement joins TRBV6-5 to TRBJ1-1, with a possible D match to TRBD1 (5 bases). The CDR3 covers 14 residues. The V end lost 0 bases, the J end lost 7 bases, and 12 bases lay between the germline ends. The germline CDR1 and CDR2 sequences are MNHEY and SVGAGI. The CDR3 spells CASSYSPGKDEAFF. The CDR3 bases are TGTGCCAGCAGTTACTCGCCAGGGAAGGATGAAGCTTTCTTT.

V usage is TRBV5-6 and J usage is TRBJ1-3; D is possibly TRBD1 (5 bases). The V end lost 4 bases, the J end lost 0 bases, and 11 bases lay between the germline ends. CDR1 SGHDT and CDR2 YYEEEE come from the germline V gene. This CDR3 has 15 amino acids. The CDR3 DNA sequence: TGTGCCAGCAGCGCGGGACGTCTCTCTGGAAACACCATATATTTT. As protein: CASSAGRLSGNTIYF.

The chain has TRBV19 and TRBJ1-5; no clear D. Trimming took off 5 bases at V and 4 bases at J, with 9 bases between the two ends. The CDR3 contains 13 residues. Per germline, CDR1 LNHDA and CDR2 SQIVND (reference sequence). Here the CDR3 reads CASSYSLNQPQHF. In DNA form, the CDR3 reads TGTGCCAGTAGTTACAGTCTAAATCAGCCCCAGCATTTT.

This chain connects TRBV6-5 to TRBJ1-6; a possible D gene is TRBD1 (6 bases). This CDR3 contains 15 residues. Between the trimmed V and J ends, which lost 8 bases and 9 bases, there was a span of 20 bases. Per the germline V gene, CDR1 is MNHEY and CDR2 is SVGAGI. CDR3 sequence (DNA): TGTGCCAGCTCGCAGGTTCTAGCAGGGGTTTCACCCCTCCACTTT. Translated, it gives CASSQVLAGVSPLHF.

V gene TRBV1 combines with J gene TRBJ1-2; TRBD1, as called in the table, went unchecked against the DNA. TRBV1 is given as a pseudogene. CDR3 length: 13 residues. In DNA, the CDR3 is TGCACCAGCAGCCAGGACAGGGGAAACGGCTACACCTTC. This sequence encodes CTSSQDRGNGYTF.

The chain has TRBV2 and TRBJ2-5; 9 bases fit TRBD1. With V trimmed by 4 bases and J by 3 bases, 0 bases remained unmatched. Germline CDR1 reads SNHLY; CDR2 reads FYNNEI. This CDR3 is 13 amino acids long. The CDR3 coding sequence is TGTGCCAGCAGTGGGGACAGGGAAGAGACCCAGTACTTC. Amino acid sequence: CASSGDREETQYF.

The CDR3 sequence: CASSETRSTYGYTF. In DNA form, the CDR3 reads TGTGCCAGCAGTGAGACCAGGTCAACCTATGGCTACACCTTC. The chain joins TRBV6-1 to TRBJ1-2, with D unresolved. The V end lost 3 bases, the J end lost 4 bases, and 12 bases lay between the germline ends. The CDR3 runs to 14 residues. Germline loops: CDR1 MNHNS, CDR2 SASEGT.

The chain has TRBV10-1 and TRBJ1-2; no reliable D call. CDR1 is WNHNN, CDR2 SYGVQD, per germline (reference sequence). The V end was cut by 4 bases, the J end by 6 bases, with 12 bases between. This CDR3 has 13 amino acids. In DNA, the CDR3 is TGCGCCAGCAGTGTCGGCAGAGGGAATGGCTACACCTTC. It encodes CASSVGRGNGYTF.

The rearrangement uses TRBV11-2 and TRBJ1-1; D uncertain. V was cut by 0 bases and J by 4 bases, with 12 bases left in between. Germline assignment: CDR1 SGHAT and CDR2 FQNNGV. This CDR3 is built from 15 residues. Here the CDR3 reads CASSLDRGGSTEAFF. The CDR3 DNA sequence: TGTGCCAGCAGCTTAGATCGTGGAGGGAGCACTGAAGCTTTCTTT.

Only one count was recorded for this clone. This CDR3 reads CASSQEVSGEVGETQYF. The CDR3 DNA is TGTGCCAGCAGCCAAGAGGTTAGCGGGGAAGTAGGTGAGACCCAGTACTTC. The chain combines TRBV4-2 with TRBJ2-5, with TRBD2 matching over 8 bases. There are 17 residues in the CDR3. CDR1 and CDR2 from the germline V gene are LGHNA and YNFKEQ. V shed 0 bases, J shed 5 bases, and the junction held 11 bases outside the gene matches.

The chain is built from TRBV5-1 and TRBJ2-5; TRBD1 aligns across 7 bases. Trimming removed 6 bases from V and 2 bases from J; junction bases left unmatched: 4. Germline V CDR1 and CDR2: SGHRS, YFSETQ. This CDR3 spans 13 amino acids. CDR3 sequence (DNA): TGCGCCAGCAACAAGGGACAGCAAGAGACCCAGTACTTC. Translated: CASNKGQQETQYF.

Only a few counts were recorded for this clone. The chain has TRBV6-6 and TRBJ1-3; D gene ambiguous. Germline lookup yields CDR1 MNHNY and CDR2 SVGAGI (reference sequence). The CDR3 is made up of 11 amino acids. V lost 10 bases and J 4 bases, leaving 8 bases between the germline ends. The CDR3 region is CATRYGNTIYF. Written as DNA, the CDR3 is TGTGCCACCCGGTACGGAAACACCATATATTTT.

The gene calls are TRBV11-2 and TRBJ2-7; TRBD2 agrees at 15 bases. CDR3 length equals 17 residues. Unmatched junction bases numbered 11, after V lost 4 bases and J lost 7 bases. Per the germline V gene, CDR1 is SGHAT and CDR2 is FQNNGV. This CDR3 is CASSWTSGGASGVEQYF. CDR3 sequence (DNA): TGTGCCAGCAGCTGGACTAGCGGGGGGGCGAGCGGGGTTGAGCAGTACTTC.

This rearrangement joins TRBV10-1 to TRBJ1-2; 7 bases are shared with TRBD1. J was trimmed by 6 bases and V by 4 bases; bases with no gene match: 2. CDR1 and CDR2 from the germline V gene are WNHNN and SYGVQD (reference sequence). The CDR3 extends over 12 amino acids. Here the CDR3 reads CASSGQGNGYTF. In DNA form, the CDR3 reads TGCGCCAGCAGTGGACAGGGTAATGGCTACACCTTC.

This clone was detected once. The chain joins TRBV5-1 to TRBJ2-7; perhaps TRBD2 as D (6 bases). CDR1 is SGHRS and CDR2 is YFSETQ in the germline V gene. This CDR3 spans 14 amino acids. V was trimmed by 0 bases and J by 3 bases, leaving 10 bases between them. The chain's CDR3 is CASSLAAGNYEQYF. The CDR3 DNA follows: TGCGCCAGCAGCTTGGCCGCGGGAAACTACGAGCAGTACTTC.

As for this clone: In the same sample, other DNA sequences code for this CDR3. The chain carries TRBV5-1 and TRBJ1-1; tentative D call: TRBD1 (5 bases). The CDR3 covers 13 residues. V lost 2 bases and J lost 3, with 8 bases in between. Germline loops: CDR1 SGHRS, CDR2 YFSETQ. The CDR3 sequence is CASSLVGDTEAFF. In nucleotides, the CDR3 is TGCGCCAGCAGCTTAGTAGGGGACACTGAAGCTTTCTTT. Full variable domain (rest looked up from reference TRBV5-1 and TRBJ1-1): KAGVTQTPRYLIKTRGQQVTLSCSPISGHRSVSWYQQTPGQGLQFLFEYFSETQRNKGNFPGRFSGRQFSNSRSEMNVSTLELGDSALYLCASSLVGDTEAFFGQGTRLTVV.

The J gene is TRBJ1-1, the V gene TRBV25-1, with 7 bases aligning to TRBD1. The CDR3 length is 15 residues. The ends lost 4 bases at V and 0 bases at J; junction bases unmatched: 5. Germline V gives CDR1 MGHDK, CDR2 SYGVNS. CDR3: CASSAHRGVNTEAFF. In nucleotides, the CDR3 is TGTGCCAGCAGTGCTCACAGGGGAGTGAACACTGAAGCTTTCTTT.

This rearrangement joins TRBV13 to TRBJ2-3, with a possible D match to TRBD2 (6 bases). The germline V gene encodes CDR1 PRHDT and CDR2 FYEKMQ (reference sequence). The CDR3 contains 13 residues. V dropped 7 bases and J dropped 9 bases, with 17 bases sitting between them. CDR3 sequence (DNA): TGTGCCAGCACCTTGACCGCGGAGGGGACGCAGTATTTT. The encoded protein is CASTLTAEGTQYF. The whole variable domain, remainder taken from reference TRBV13 and TRBJ2-3, is AAGVIQSPRHLIKEKRETATLKCYPIPRHDTVYWYQQGPGQDPQFLISFYEKMQSDKGSIPDRFSAQQFSDYHSELNMSSLELGDSALYFCASTLTAEGTQYFGPGTRLTVL.

Of note for this clone: Different DNA sequences within this sample yield the same CDR3. The chain carries TRBV9 and TRBJ1-1; D is undetermined. Germline V gene sequence: CDR1 SGDLS, CDR2 YYNGEE. The CDR3 totals 13 residues. V was shortened by 0 bases and J by 5 bases, with 8 bases between the two germline ends. As DNA, the CDR3 is TGTGCCAGCAGCGTAGGAGGAAGGACTGAAGCTTTCTTT. This sequence encodes CASSVGGRTEAFF.

V usage is TRBV6-5 and J usage is TRBJ2-7, with 9 bases identical to TRBD1. Looked up from germline, CDR1 is MNHEY and CDR2 is SVGAGI. Unmatched junction bases numbered 7, after V lost 6 bases and J lost 4 bases. This CDR3 has 14 residues. The CDR3 sequence is CASSRTGAKYEQYF. The CDR3 nucleotides read TGTGCCAGCAGCCGGACAGGGGCGAAGTACGAGCAGTACTTC.

This clone is a singleton in its sample. V gene TRBV27 combines with J gene TRBJ1-2; D ambiguous. From germline, CDR1 is MNHEY and CDR2 SMNVEV (reference sequence). This CDR3 has 13 amino acids. Trimming pared 5 bases from V and 4 bases from J, leaving 11 bases between. DNA of the CDR3: TGTGCCAGCAGTGGATCGAGGCTCTATGGCTACACCTTC. Protein product: CASSGSRLYGYTF.

The chain uses TRBV19 and TRBJ1-4, with 8 positions matching TRBD1. The V segment lost 8 bases and the J segment 0 bases; nucleotides outside the gene matches: 11. Germline V gives CDR1 LNHDA, CDR2 SQIVND (reference sequence). The CDR3 has 17 amino acids. CDR3: CASGDSDRAATNEKLFF. CDR3 in DNA: TGTGCCAGTGGGGACTCGGACAGGGCGGCAACTAATGAAAAACTGTTTTTT.